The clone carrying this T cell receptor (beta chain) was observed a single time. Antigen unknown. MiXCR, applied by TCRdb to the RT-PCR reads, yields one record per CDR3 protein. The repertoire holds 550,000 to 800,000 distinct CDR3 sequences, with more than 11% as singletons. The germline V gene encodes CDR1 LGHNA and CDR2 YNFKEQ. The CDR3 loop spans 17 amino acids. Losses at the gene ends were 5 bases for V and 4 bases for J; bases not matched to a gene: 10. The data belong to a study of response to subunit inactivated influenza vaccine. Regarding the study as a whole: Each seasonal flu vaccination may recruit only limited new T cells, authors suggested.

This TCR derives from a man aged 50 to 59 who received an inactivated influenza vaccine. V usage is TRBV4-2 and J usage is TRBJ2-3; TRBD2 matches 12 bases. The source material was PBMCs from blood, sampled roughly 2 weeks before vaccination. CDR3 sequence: CASSIQPSGGASDTQYF. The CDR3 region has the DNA TGTGCCAGCAGCATTCAGCCTAGCGGGGGGGCGTCAGATACGCAGTATTTT.